The 18 T cell receptor beta chains below come from one sample, sequenced in a study of blood T cell repertoires in COVID-19. TCRdb keeps only in-frame clones here, not all; method: immunoSEQ multiplex PCR. The sample yields 150,000 or so clones, around 84% seen once. Sequencing was carried out using peripheral blood. The source of these receptors is a woman aged 80 or over with acute or convalescent COVID-19.

The chain combines TRBV25-1 with TRBJ1-3, with D maybe TRBD1 (6 bases). CDR3 size: 14 residues. The V gene lost 7 bases and the J gene lost 1 base, with 11 bases spanning the gap. Germline loops: CDR1 MGHDK, CDR2 SYGVNS. DNA of the CDR3: TGTGCCAGCACAGGGGTTAGATCTGGAAACACCATATATTTT. Protein sequence: CASTGVRSGNTIYF. The whole variable domain, filled in from reference TRBV25-1 and TRBJ1-3, reads EADIYQTPRYLVIGTGKKITLECSQTMGHDKMYWYQQDPGMELHLIHYSYGVNSTEKGDLSSESTVSRIRTEHFPLTLESARPSHTSQYLCASTGVRSGNTIYFGEGSWLTVV.

The V gene is TRBV19, the J gene TRBJ2-7, with D possibly being TRBD1 (5 bases). Germline values: CDR1 LNHDA, CDR2 SQIVND (reference sequence). Trimming left V 6 bases short and J 1 base short, with 10 bases between. CDR3 length equals 13 residues. The CDR3 DNA is TGTGCCAGTAGGTCGACAGCATCCTACGAGCAGTACTTC. Protein product: CASRSTASYEQYF.

This chain connects TRBV29-1 to TRBJ2-2; TRBD1 agrees at 9 bases. The CDR3 loop spans 14 amino acids. Germline V gene data show CDR1 as SQVTM and CDR2 as ANQGSEA. V lost 5 bases and J lost 7; bases outside the gene matches: 8. This CDR3 reads CSVLYRGRSGELFF. The CDR3 DNA is TGCAGCGTTCTGTACAGGGGGCGAAGCGGGGAGCTGTTTTTT.

The chain employs TRBV27 and TRBJ1-2; TRBD1 is a possible D gene (6 bases). Trimming cost V 6 bases and J 4 bases, with 18 bases left between them. The CDR3 totals 15 residues. Germline CDR1 and CDR2: MNHEY and SMNVEV (reference sequence). The CDR3: CASSLGRGQLYGYTF. CDR3 in DNA: TGTGCCAGCAGCTTAGGCCGAGGACAGCTCTATGGCTACACCTTC.

This chain links TRBV2 with TRBJ2-1, with D uncertain. Germline V gene data show CDR1 as SNHLY and CDR2 as FYNNEI. The CDR3 sequence is 14 residues long. Deletions cut 5 bases from V and 5 bases from J, with 13 bases between. The CDR3 DNA follows: TGTGCCAGCAGTCGGATAAACACAGACAATGAGCAGTTCTTC. Encoded protein: CASSRINTDNEQFF.

The chain combines TRBV6-2 or TRBV6-3 with TRBJ2-1; 9 bases are a match to TRBD1. Trimming at V came to 4 bases and at J to 6 bases, leaving 7 bases not matched to a gene. The germline gives CDR1 MNHEY, CDR2 SVGEGT. This CDR3 spans 15 amino acids. The CDR3 bases are TGTGCCAGCAGTTTCTCCGGGACAGGGAGCAATGAGCAGTTCTTC. This sequence encodes CASSFSGTGSNEQFF.

J is TRBJ2-7 and V is TRBV13; D is perhaps TRBD2 (6 bases). From germline, CDR1 is PRHDT and CDR2 FYEKMQ (reference sequence). V was trimmed by 5 bases and J by 2 bases, leaving 10 bases between them. This CDR3 has 13 residues. In DNA form, the CDR3 reads TGTGCCAGCAGCCGGGGACTTCCCTACGAGCAGTACTTC. Translating gives CASSRGLPYEQYF.

V usage is TRBV14 and J usage is TRBJ2-7; the D gene is possibly TRBD1 (6 bases). The CDR3 is 15 residues long. V was cut by 0 bases and J by 1 base, with 10 bases left in between. Germline V CDR1 and CDR2: SGHDN, FVKESK. The CDR3 spells CASSQDRTASYEQYF. The CDR3 DNA follows: TGTGCCAGCAGCCAAGATCGGACAGCTTCCTACGAGCAGTACTTC.

V and J are TRBV4-2 and TRBJ2-3, with TRBD2 matching over 8 bases. The CDR3 length is 16 residues. The V and J ends lost 2 bases and 2 bases, in that order; junction bases with no gene match: 6. Germline V gene data show CDR1 as LGHNA and CDR2 as YNFKEQ. The CDR3, as DNA: TGTGCCAGCAGCCAACTGTCGGGGGGGTTCACAGATACGCAGTATTTT. It yields the protein CASSQLSGGFTDTQYF.

The chain is built from TRBV7-2 and TRBJ2-1, with 10 bases aligning to TRBD2. The V gene's germline CDR1 is SGHTA and CDR2 FQGNSA. The CDR3 has 16 residues. With V trimmed by 7 bases and J by 3 bases, 9 bases remained unmatched. DNA of the CDR3: TGTGCCAGCACCCCAACTAGGACTAGCGGCTACAATGAGCAGTTCTTC. Protein sequence: CASTPTRTSGYNEQFF.

V and J are TRBV5-1 and TRBJ2-2; TRBD1 matches at 7 bases. Per the germline V gene, CDR1 is SGHRS and CDR2 is YFSETQ. Trimming took 4 bases from V and 5 from J; bases not matched to a gene: 8. The CDR3 loop spans 15 amino acids. CDR3 sequence: CASSPGTARTGELFF. CDR3 coding DNA: TGCGCCAGCAGCCCCGGGACAGCGAGGACCGGGGAGCTGTTTTTT.

In this sample, this clone turned up once. The chain uses TRBV5-6 and TRBJ2-1; 7 nucleotides line up with TRBD1. This CDR3 comprises 15 residues. The trim removed 3 bases at V and 6 bases at J, leaving 9 bases unmatched. In germline, CDR1 is SGHDT, CDR2 YYEEEE. CDR3 DNA: TGTGCCAGCAGCTCAGGGACAGCACGTATCAATGAGCAGTTCTTC. The encoded protein is CASSSGTARINEQFF.

The V and J genes are TRBV5-1 and TRBJ2-7; D possibly corresponds to TRBD2 (6 bases). Germline loops: CDR1 SGHRS, CDR2 YFSETQ. There are 14 residues in the CDR3. V was clipped by 2 bases and J by 3 bases, with 12 bases between them. The CDR3 here is CASSLFGGNYEQYF. CDR3 nucleotide sequence: TGCGCCAGCAGCTTATTCGGGGGAAACTACGAGCAGTACTTC.

The rearrangement uses TRBV18 and TRBJ1-1, with a possible D match to TRBD1 (6 bases). This CDR3 region has 16 residues. Trimming took 2 bases from V and 5 from J, leaving 18 bases between them. CDR1 is KGHSH and CDR2 is LQKENI in the germline V gene. The CDR3: CASSPIQGRGETEAFF. DNA of the CDR3: TGTGCCAGCTCACCAATCCAGGGGCGAGGGGAAACTGAAGCTTTCTTT.

The genes are TRBV6-5 and TRBJ2-3; TRBD1 aligns across 9 bases. The CDR3 is 16 residues long. The germline V gene encodes CDR1 MNHEY and CDR2 SVGAGI. Trimming at V came to 2 bases and at J to 1 base, leaving 4 bases not matched to a gene. The CDR3 region is CASSYGRTGGTDTQYF. DNA of the CDR3: TGTGCCAGCAGTTACGGTCGGACAGGGGGCACAGATACGCAGTATTTT.

The V gene is TRBV30, the J gene TRBJ1-1, with D perhaps matching TRBD1 (6 bases). Trimming stripped 1 base from V and 2 bases from J, with 8 bases between. Per the germline V gene, CDR1 is GTSNPN and CDR2 is SVGIG (reference sequence). The CDR3 runs 13 residues. CDR3 in DNA: TGTGCCTGGAGTGGAGGGGGTAACACTGAAGCTTTCTTT. It translates to CAWSGGGNTEAFF. The full variable domain, in which reference TRBV30 and TRBJ1-1 provide the parts outside the CDR3, is SQTIHQWPATLVQPVGSPLSLECTVEGTSNPNLYWYRQAAGRGLQLLFYSVGIGQISSEVPQNLSASRPQDRQFILSSKKLLLSDSGFYLCAWSGGGNTEAFFGQGTRLTVV.

The chain carries TRBV19 and TRBJ2-1; 8 bases map to TRBD2. The CDR3 loop spans 15 amino acids. Germline V gene data show CDR1 as LNHDA and CDR2 as SQIVND (reference sequence). Unmatched junction bases numbered 10, after V lost 6 bases and J lost 6 bases. The CDR3 reads CASRTIGLAGNEQFF. In DNA, the CDR3 is TGTGCCAGTAGGACTATTGGACTAGCCGGCAATGAGCAGTTCTTC.

This clone was recorded once. The rearrangement joins TRBV4-1 to TRBJ1-2; unclear D gene. The CDR3 has 15 amino acids. Germline V gene lookup returns CDR1 MGHRA and CDR2 YSYEKL. V was shortened by 1 base and J by 4 bases, with 13 bases between the two germline ends. Here the CDR3 reads CASSQGERRFYGYTF. The CDR3 DNA sequence: TGCGCCAGCAGCCAAGGAGAAAGGCGGTTCTATGGCTACACCTTC.